The present T cell receptor (beta chain) was sequenced within a study of shared clonotypes between healthy human individuals. Findings of the study overall: Rarefaction gave evidence that sorted-subset sequencing remained incomplete despite large depth.

CDR1 LNHNV and CDR2 YYDKDF come from the germline V gene (reference sequence). The CDR3 sequence is 14 residues long. Trimming shortened V by 5 bases and J by 0 bases, and 8 bases separated the two germline ends. CD8 cells classed as naive were CD45RO-negative and positively selected for CCR7, excluding terminally differentiated effector memory CD45RA+ cells. Assay: immunoSEQ multiplex PCR; the TCRdb copy retains only in-frame clones and omits some. The table shows roughly 2,000,000 clones, with approximately 92% occurring only once. On this clone itself: Its specificity is not known.

The source material was naive CD8+ T cells from PBMCs. The sequence was collected from a man younger than 35 in good health. Some clones in this sample may be carry-over from other donors' samples. The chain is built from TRBV15 and TRBJ1-3, with a possible D match to TRBD1 (6 bases). CDR3 residues: CATSGGSSGNTIYF. CDR3 in DNA: TGTGCCACCAGCGGGGGCAGCTCTGGAAACACCATATATTTT.